Below are 22 T cell receptor beta chains sequenced from a single sample in a study of cytomegalovirus exposure and HLA in healthy donors. Measured with immunoSEQ multiplex PCR; TCRdb has only the in-frame clones, and not every one. The table includes some 330,000 clones, 86% detected once. Input material: PBMCs. These TCRs come from a young woman in good health and CMV-seronegative.

This chain links TRBV2 with TRBJ1-1; 7 bases are a match to TRBD1. The CDR3 has 12 residues. Germline CDR1 and CDR2: SNHLY and FYNNEI. With 8 bases clipped from V and 3 bases from J, the junction kept 3 bases outside the gene matches. The CDR3 is CASQGEDTEAFF. CDR3 in DNA: TGTGCCAGCCAGGGGGAGGACACTGAAGCTTTCTTT.

This clone was counted many times. The CDR3 protein is CASSVTGGSETQYF. The CDR3 bases are TGTGCCAGCAGCGTTACAGGGGGCTCTGAGACCCAGTACTTC. This chain links TRBV9 with TRBJ2-5; 9 bases match TRBD1. Germline V lookup: CDR1 SGDLS, CDR2 YYNGEE. The CDR3 covers 14 residues. V was pared by 2 bases and J by 5 bases, with 4 bases of the junction left unmatched.

The chain couples TRBV27 to TRBJ1-2; 9 nucleotides match TRBD1. The CDR3 totals 15 residues. With V trimmed by 3 bases and J by 4 bases, 6 bases remained unmatched. Germline V gene sequence: CDR1 MNHEY, CDR2 SMNVEV (reference sequence). The CDR3 sequence is CASSLQPDRGYGYTF. CDR3 nucleotides: TGTGCCAGCAGTTTGCAGCCGGACAGGGGCTATGGCTACACCTTC.

This clone turned up a few times. This specimen includes other DNA sequences encoding the same CDR3. J is TRBJ1-4 and V is TRBV7-9, with TRBD1 identical over 9 bases. This CDR3 is 14 amino acids long. CDR1 and CDR2 (germline): SEHNR, FQNEAQ (reference sequence). The J segment lost 7 bases and the V segment lost 1 base, leaving 1 base of the junction unmatched. The CDR3, as DNA: TGTGCCAGCAGCTTAGGGACAGGGGTTGAAAAACTGTTTTTT. It is translated as CASSLGTGVEKLFF.

V gene TRBV6-1 combines with J gene TRBJ2-1; 10 bases align to TRBD1. Trimming cost V 11 bases and J 9 bases; bases outside gene matches: 10. The CDR3 loop spans 13 amino acids. The germline V gene encodes CDR1 MNHNS and CDR2 SASEGT. The CDR3 bases are TGTGCCTGCGAATGGACAGGGGGAAGTGAGCAGTTCTTC. Its translation: CACEWTGGSEQFF.

The V gene is TRBV6-5, the J gene TRBJ2-7; 8 nucleotides match TRBD1. The CDR3 sequence is 14 residues long. With V trimmed by 6 bases and J by 9 bases, 13 bases remained unmatched. The V gene's germline CDR1 is MNHEY and CDR2 SVGAGI. CDR3 in DNA: TGTGCCAGCAGCGCCTCAGGGGGCGGTTCGGGGCAGTACTTC. This sequence encodes CASSASGGGSGQYF.

The rearrangement joins TRBV7-6 to TRBJ2-3, with a possible D match to TRBD2 (6 bases). The CDR3 is made up of 16 amino acids. Per germline, CDR1 SGHVS and CDR2 FNYEAQ. Trimming stripped 6 bases from V and 7 bases from J, with 23 bases between. This chain's CDR3 is CASSLEASVNRYTQYF. CDR3 in DNA: TGTGCCAGCAGTCTAGAGGCTAGCGTGAACCGGTATACGCAGTATTTT.

The chain couples TRBV27 to TRBJ2-7, with D uncertain. V was trimmed by 3 bases and J by 6 bases, leaving 9 bases between them. Germline V gene sequence: CDR1 MNHEY, CDR2 SMNVEV (reference sequence). CDR3 size: 12 residues. CDR3 in DNA: TGTGCCAGCAGTTTCCTCGGTCGCGAGCAGTACTTC. As protein: CASSFLGREQYF.

DNA for the CDR3: TGTGCCAGCAGCTTGGCCCCGGTCTATGGCTACACCTTC. Its protein product is CASSLAPVYGYTF. This chain connects TRBV5-6 to TRBJ1-2, with no clear D. The length of the CDR3 is 13 residues. CDR1 SGHDT and CDR2 YYEEEE come from the germline V gene. Trimming cost V 0 bases and J 4 bases, with 7 bases left between them.

V is TRBV2 and J is TRBJ1-5, with D tentatively TRBD1 (5 bases). Germline V CDR1 and CDR2: SNHLY, FYNNEI. Trimming removed 5 bases from V and 4 bases from J, with 15 bases in between. This CDR3 is 15 amino acids long. DNA for the CDR3: TGTGCCAGCAGTCCCGAGGCGGGGACGAATCAGCCCCAGCATTTT. Amino acid sequence: CASSPEAGTNQPQHF.

The chain carries TRBV29-1 and TRBJ1-1, with 11 nucleotides matching TRBD1. V lost 6 bases to trimming and J lost 6 bases; unmatched junction nucleotides: 9. CDR1 is SQVTM, CDR2 ANQGSEA, per germline. The length of the CDR3 is 14 residues. The CDR3 bases are TGCAGCGTGCAATCCCCGGGACAGGGGGCTGAAGCTTTCTTT. Amino acids: CSVQSPGQGAEAFF.

The gene calls are TRBV11-2 and TRBJ1-1; TRBD1 might be the D (6 bases). The V gene's germline CDR1 is SGHAT and CDR2 FQNNGV. The CDR3 spans 14 residues. Deletions cut 6 bases from V and 4 bases from J, with 15 bases between. The CDR3 DNA reads TGTGCCAGCAGGGGGGCCACAGGGCCCACTGAAGCTTTCTTT. This gives the protein CASRGATGPTEAFF.

The V gene is TRBV27, the J gene TRBJ1-2, with 7 bases identical to TRBD1. CDR3 length: 14 amino acids. The germline gives CDR1 MNHEY, CDR2 SMNVEV (reference sequence). V dropped 5 bases and J dropped 7; count of bases not matched to a gene: 10. The CDR3 nucleotides read TGTGCCAGCAGTCCCGGGACAGACCTCTTTGGCTACACCTTC. Its protein product is CASSPGTDLFGYTF.

The genes are TRBV27 and TRBJ2-5; maybe TRBD2 (6 bases). The CDR3 extends over 18 amino acids. Per germline, CDR1 MNHEY and CDR2 SMNVEV (reference sequence). V was cut by 3 bases and J by 3 bases, with 23 bases left in between. In DNA, the CDR3 is TGTGCCAGCAGTTTCCACTCACCGCGACTAGAAACAGAAGAGACCCAGTACTTC. Amino acid sequence: CASSFHSPRLETEETQYF.

V and J are TRBV27 and TRBJ2-3, with D perhaps TRBD2 (5 bases). The CDR3 length is 13 residues. V shed 3 bases and J shed 6 bases, with 10 bases lying between them. CDR1 MNHEY and CDR2 SMNVEV come from the germline V gene (reference sequence). Here the CDR3 DNA reads TGTGCCAGCAGTTTCGGAGGACCGGATACGCAGTATTTT. Its translation is CASSFGGPDTQYF.

This sequence joins TRBV9 and TRBJ2-5, with 7 positions matching TRBD1. The length of the CDR3 is 19 residues. CDR1 is SGDLS, CDR2 YYNGEE, per germline. Unmatched junction bases numbered 22, after V lost 3 bases and J lost 5 bases. CDR3 in DNA: TGTGCCAGCAGCGCTCAGTGGGGACAGACGACTTCTAGGATGGAGACCCAGTACTTC. Translation gives CASSAQWGQTTSRMETQYF.

This chain joins TRBV6-5 and TRBJ2-7, with D perhaps matching TRBD2 (5 bases). The germline V gene encodes CDR1 MNHEY and CDR2 SVGAGI. V shed 4 bases and J shed 1 base, with 11 bases lying between them. This CDR3 is built from 14 residues. The CDR3 region is CASSLAAGSYEQYF. CDR3 nucleotides: TGTGCCAGCAGTTTGGCCGCGGGTTCCTACGAGCAGTACTTC.

The chain recombines TRBV6-5 with TRBJ2-1, with 14 bases aligning to TRBD2. This CDR3 is 15 amino acids long. Germline CDR1 reads MNHEY; CDR2 reads SVGAGI. Trimming took 4 bases from V and 7 from J; bases not matched to a gene: 3. DNA of the CDR3: TGTGCCAGCAGTTCCCGACTAGCGGGAGGGAATGAGCAGTTCTTC. It yields the protein CASSSRLAGGNEQFF.

The chain links TRBV5-4 to TRBJ2-2, with 8 bases lining up with TRBD1. Germline V gene lookup returns CDR1 SGHNT and CDR2 YYREEE (reference sequence). The CDR3 sequence is 15 residues long. The J segment lost 6 bases and the V segment lost 4 bases, leaving 8 bases of the junction unmatched. In DNA form, the CDR3 reads TGTGCCAGCAGCGTGCGGACAGGGAAGCCCGGGGAGCTGTTTTTT. Protein product: CASSVRTGKPGELFF. The variable domain in full, with the rest retrieved from reference TRBV5-4 and TRBJ2-2, is ETGVTQSPTHLIKTRGQQVTLRCSSQSGHNTVSWYQQALGQGPQFIFQYYREEENGRGNFPPRFSGLQFPNYSSELNVNALELDDSALYLCASSVRTGKPGELFFGEGSRLTVL.

To note about this clone: One end of the junction varies from germline; a read error may be responsible. The V and J genes are TRBV29-1 and TRBJ1-2; 7 bases map to TRBD1. Germline CDR1 is SQVTM and CDR2 is ANQGSEA. The CDR3 runs to 12 residues. The CDR3 region is CSVTGTAGLYKF. Here the CDR3 DNA reads TGCAGCGTTACCGGGACAGCCGGGTTATATAAGTTC.

This chain links TRBV7-3 with TRBJ2-1; D is possibly TRBD2 (6 bases). V was trimmed by 5 bases and J by 9 bases, leaving 11 bases between them. Germline V gene lookup returns CDR1 SGHTA and CDR2 FQGTGA. This CDR3 spans 12 amino acids. DNA of the CDR3: TGTGCCAGCAGCCCCCGGCGGGGTGAGCAGTTCTTC. It translates to CASSPRRGEQFF.

This sequence joins TRBV5-1 and TRBJ1-1, with D unclear. With 0 bases removed from V and 3 bases from J, the gap between germline ends came to 9 bases. The CDR3 runs 14 residues. Germline CDR1 and CDR2: SGHRS and YFSETQ. DNA for the CDR3: TGCGCCAGCAGCTTGGTTTCACAAGACACTGAAGCTTTCTTT. Amino acids: CASSLVSQDTEAFF.